The 17 T cell receptor beta chains given below trace back to one sample, sequenced in a study of blood T cell repertoires in COVID-19. TCRdb keeps only in-frame clones here, not all; method: immunoSEQ multiplex PCR. The sample lists around 130,000 clones; approximately 85% were seen once. The sequenced material came from peripheral blood. These receptors all come from a human donor in a cohort sampled during active COVID-19.

The chain has TRBV5-6 and TRBJ2-1; the D gene is possibly TRBD1 (5 bases). The germline CDR1 and CDR2 sequences are SGHDT and YYEEEE. The V end lost 1 base, the J end lost 3 bases, and 11 bases lay between the germline ends. This CDR3 comprises 15 residues. CDR3 in DNA: TGTGCCAGCAGCTTGTTGACAGCATACTACAATGAGCAGTTCTTC. Its translation is CASSLLTAYYNEQFF.

The rearrangement joins TRBV27 to TRBJ2-7, with 9 bases matching TRBD1. Trimming cost V 4 bases and J 4 bases; bases outside gene matches: 8. This CDR3 region has 15 residues. Germline V lookup: CDR1 MNHEY, CDR2 SMNVEV (reference sequence). CDR3 DNA: TGTGCCAGCAGTTCCCGGGACAGGGCAGGGTACGAGCAGTACTTC. Its protein product is CASSSRDRAGYEQYF.

The chain joins TRBV12-3 or TRBV12-4 to TRBJ1-5; maybe TRBD1 (5 bases). CDR3 length: 13 amino acids. Trimming took 8 bases from V and 7 from J, leaving 15 bases between them. This CDR3 reads CASQQESRQPQHF. The CDR3 DNA is TGTGCCAGCCAACAGGAGAGTAGGCAGCCCCAGCATTTT.

This clone was picked up one time. The genes are TRBV7-2 and TRBJ2-7, with D possibly TRBD1 on 6 matching bases. Germline V gives CDR1 SGHTA, CDR2 FQGNSA. Trimming stripped 5 bases from V and 2 bases from J, with 10 bases between. The CDR3 runs 13 residues. In DNA form, the CDR3 reads TGTGCCAGCAGCGTTGGACAGCCCTACGAGCAGTACTTC. It encodes CASSVGQPYEQYF.

This chain joins TRBV27 and TRBJ1-6; the D is unclear. Trimming pared 6 bases from V and 10 bases from J, leaving 10 bases between. Germline CDR1 MNHEY, CDR2 SMNVEV (reference sequence). This CDR3 region has 12 residues. CDR3 residues: CASRMVGSPLHF. In DNA, the CDR3 is TGTGCCAGCAGGATGGTTGGCTCACCCCTCCACTTT.

The CDR3 DNA sequence: TGCGCCAGCAGTGAGCTAGGAACACGAACTAACTATGGCTACACCTTC. Amino acids: CASSELGTRTNYGYTF. The V call is TRBV10-2, the J call TRBJ1-2; unclear D gene. Germline values: CDR1 WSHSY, CDR2 SAAADI. V lost 2 bases and J lost 0, with 13 bases in between. The CDR3 is made up of 16 amino acids.

The chain has TRBV14 and TRBJ1-3; 9 bases agree with TRBD1. The CDR3 contains 16 residues. J gave up 6 bases and V 7 bases, and 13 bases lay outside the gene matches. Germline values: CDR1 SGHDN, CDR2 FVKESK. In DNA form, the CDR3 reads TGTGCCAGCATTAATTGTAACAGGGGGCAGGAAAACACCATATATTTT. Translation: CASINCNRGQENTIYF.

This clone was seen a handful of times. The chain is built from TRBV7-8 and TRBJ2-1; D ambiguous. The germline gives CDR1 SGHVS, CDR2 FQNEAQ. The CDR3 is 14 residues long. Trimming removed 5 bases from V and 5 bases from J, with 13 bases in between. CDR3: CASSPVYVDNEQFF. Written as DNA, the CDR3 is TGTGCCAGCAGCCCGGTTTATGTGGACAATGAGCAGTTCTTC.

The chain joins TRBV5-1 to TRBJ2-1; 8 bases are a match to TRBD2. The CDR3 runs 18 residues. Germline CDR1 reads SGHRS; CDR2 reads YFSETQ. The V gene end was trimmed by 3 bases and the J gene end by 3 bases; junction bases not matched to a gene: 14. The CDR3, as DNA: TGCGCCAGCAGCTCCCTGGGGGGCGGGGGGCCCGGCTACAATGAGCAGTTCTTC. Its translation is CASSSLGGGGPGYNEQFF.

The V call is TRBV14, the J call TRBJ2-4, with 10 bases aligning to TRBD2. The CDR3 has 16 residues. Trimming removed 4 bases from V and 7 bases from J; junction bases left unmatched: 10. Germline assignment: CDR1 SGHDN and CDR2 FVKESK. CDR3 in amino acids: CASSRDSGGPFNIQYF. The CDR3 DNA reads as TGTGCCAGCAGCCGAGATAGCGGGGGGCCCTTCAACATTCAGTACTTC.

The chain employs TRBV14 and TRBJ2-1, with unresolved D. The CDR3 has 14 amino acids. Looked up from germline, CDR1 is SGHDN and CDR2 is FVKESK. V was shortened by 0 bases and J by 6 bases, with 9 bases between the two germline ends. CDR3 sequence: CASSQDYVANEQFF. CDR3 in DNA: TGTGCCAGCAGCCAAGATTACGTAGCCAATGAGCAGTTCTTC. Variable domain in full (rest from reference TRBV14 and TRBJ2-1): EAGVTQFPSHSVIEKGQTVTLRCDPISGHDNLYWYRRVMGKEIKFLLHFVKESKQDESGMPNNRFLAERTGGTYSTLKVQPAELEDSGVYFCASSQDYVANEQFFGPGTRLTVL.

This chain joins TRBV5-1 and TRBJ1-6, with 8 bases fitting TRBD1. The CDR3 covers 16 residues. Losses at the gene ends were 2 bases for V and 6 bases for J; bases not matched to a gene: 7. CDR1 is SGHRS, CDR2 YFSETQ, per germline. The CDR3 coding sequence is TGCGCCAGCAGCTTAGACGGACAGGGAGGTAATTCACCCCTCCACTTT. Translated: CASSLDGQGGNSPLHF.

The chain employs TRBV2 and TRBJ1-1, with TRBD1 as a possible D gene (5 bases). Germline V gene data show CDR1 as SNHLY and CDR2 as FYNNEI. Deletions cut 3 bases from V and 4 bases from J, with 9 bases between. The CDR3 has 13 residues. CDR3 residues: CASSESGVTEAFF. CDR3 bases: TGTGCCAGCAGTGAGTCGGGGGTCACTGAAGCTTTCTTT. Looking up the rest from reference TRBV2 and TRBJ1-1 gives the full variable domain: EPEVTQTPSHQVTQMGQEVILRCVPISNHLYFYWYRQILGQKVEFLVSFYNNEISEKSEIFDDQFSVERPDGSNFTLKIRSTKLEDSAMYFCASSESGVTEAFFGQGTRLTVV.

The chain joins TRBV4-1 to TRBJ2-1; 7 bases line up with TRBD1. Unmatched junction bases numbered 10, after V lost 4 bases and J lost 7 bases. Germline lookup yields CDR1 MGHRA and CDR2 YSYEKL. CDR3 length: 15 residues. The CDR3 bases are TGCGCCAGCAGCCTTGCTAAGACAGGGTCAAATGAGCAGTTCTTC. The encoded protein is CASSLAKTGSNEQFF.

This clone was recorded many times. The V and J genes are TRBV14 and TRBJ2-6; a possible D gene is TRBD2 (6 bases). V was clipped by 4 bases and J by 2 bases, with 9 bases between them. Germline V gene data show CDR1 as SGHDN and CDR2 as FVKESK. CDR3 length: 15 amino acids. The CDR3 DNA follows: TGTGCCAGCAGCCCCGGGGGTACTGGGGCCAACGTCCTGACTTTC. Protein product: CASSPGGTGANVLTF.

This clone was seen only a few times. The chain is built from TRBV9 and TRBJ2-1, with D perhaps TRBD2 (5 bases). The V end lost 4 bases, the J end lost 1 base, and 12 bases lay between the germline ends. The germline CDR1 and CDR2 sequences are SGDLS and YYNGEE. This CDR3 comprises 15 residues. In nucleotides, the CDR3 is TGTGCCAGCAGCCCCCGGGAAAAATCCTACAATGAGCAGTTCTTC. As protein: CASSPREKSYNEQFF. The entire variable domain, with the rest obtained from reference TRBV9 and TRBJ2-1, is as follows: DSGVTQTPKHLITATGQRVTLRCSPRSGDLSVYWYQQSLDQGLQFLIQYYNGEERAKGNILERFSAQQFPDLHSELNLSSLELGDSALYFCASSPREKSYNEQFFGPGTRLTVL.

The chain uses TRBV10-3 and TRBJ2-1; D unclear. The CDR3 totals 13 residues. CDR1 and CDR2 from the germline V gene are ENHRY and SYGVKD. V was cut by 8 bases and J by 0 bases, with 8 bases left in between. DNA of the CDR3: TGTGCCATCTCGGTGAGCTCCTACAATGAGCAGTTCTTC. Protein product: CAISVSSYNEQFF.